The following is a T cell receptor (beta chain) sequence with its context. Its specificity is not known. This entry is derived from a study of T cell responses to AZD1222 COVID-19 vaccine. Study observations and caveats: Donors in the cohort were predominantly white British and more often female, and clonal diversity was possibly underestimated. Spike-wide vaccine-associated CD4 TCRs dominated at 160-218 and 743-854. Spike-specific TCR repertoires showed rising breadth and depth after two AZD1222 doses.

Generated by immunoSEQ multiplex PCR, the TCRdb table keeps only in-frame clones and is missing some. The repertoire has under 200,000 clones, about 93% of them found once; the top ten carry 0.64%. With V trimmed by 5 bases and J by 1 base, 14 bases remained unmatched. The CDR3 has 18 amino acids. The germline CDR1 and CDR2 sequences are LNHDA and SQIVND (reference sequence). The sequence derives from an adult in good health. The rearrangement links TRBV19 to TRBJ1-3; TRBD1 matches 7 bases. The source was peripheral blood, collected on day 0 of AZD1222 vaccination. The CDR3 spells CASSLGGQTLTSGNTIYF. In DNA, the CDR3 is TGTGCCAGTAGTCTCGGGGGACAGACCCTTACTTCTGGAAACACCATATATTTT.